One sample yielded the 22 T cell receptor beta chains listed below, sequenced in a study of T cell changes during pregnancy in multiple sclerosis. The repertoire was sequenced with immunoSEQ multiplex PCR; TCRdb's copy has only in-frame clones and lacks some. The sample has around 100,000 clones; 90% to 95% are singletons. Material: peripheral blood, obtained after pregnancy. Receptors were obtained from a female donor with multiple sclerosis, enrolled in a pregnancy study.

The V call is TRBV5-6, the J call TRBJ2-1; 8 nucleotides match TRBD2. Germline V gene data show CDR1 as SGHDT and CDR2 as YYEEEE. V lost 4 bases and J lost 0; bases outside the gene matches: 3. The CDR3 consists of 15 residues. Here the CDR3 DNA reads TGTGCCAGCAGCCGCGGGGGGAGCTCCTACAATGAGCAGTTCTTC. Its translation: CASSRGGSSYNEQFF.

The V and J genes are TRBV27 and TRBJ1-3; D is unclear. This CDR3 is built from 16 residues. V was shortened by 0 bases and J by 5 bases, with 14 bases between the two germline ends. Germline CDR1 reads MNHEY; CDR2 reads SMNVEV (reference sequence). The CDR3 protein is CASSLSIGEIRNTIYF. Here the CDR3 DNA reads TGTGCCAGCAGTTTATCGATCGGGGAAATCCGAAACACCATATATTTT.

The V gene is TRBV7-3, the J gene TRBJ1-1; no firm D call. The CDR3 length is 14 residues. Trimming stripped 2 bases from V and 1 base from J, with 8 bases between. The germline V gene has CDR1 SGHTA and CDR2 FQGTGA. The CDR3 reads CASSLSAGNTEAFF. The CDR3 coding sequence is TGTGCCAGCAGCTTATCCGCAGGGAACACTGAAGCTTTCTTT.

The chain is built from TRBV7-8 and TRBJ2-7; 7 bases line up with TRBD1. The CDR3 sequence is 14 residues long. Germline V gene sequence: CDR1 SGHVS, CDR2 FQNEAQ. J gave up 6 bases and V 5 bases, and 10 bases lay outside the gene matches. CDR3 loop: CASSPTGSSLEQYF. For the CDR3, the DNA is TGTGCCAGCAGCCCGACAGGGAGTTCGCTCGAGCAGTACTTC.

The chain combines TRBV2 with TRBJ1-6, with D unclear. The CDR3 length is 13 residues. The V gene's germline CDR1 is SNHLY and CDR2 FYNNEI. Trimming stripped 8 bases from V and 0 bases from J, with 5 bases between. The CDR3 bases are TGTGCCAGCCGGGACTCCTATAATTCACCCCTCCACTTT. This encodes CASRDSYNSPLHF.

The chain has TRBV6-5 and TRBJ2-2; a weak D match, TRBD1 (6 bases). Germline lookup yields CDR1 MNHEY and CDR2 SVGAGI. The CDR3 runs to 13 residues. V lost 10 bases to trimming and J lost 3 bases, with 12 bases between them. In DNA form, the CDR3 reads TGTGCCACTAAACGGACAGACACCGGGGAGCTGTTTTTT. It is translated as CATKRTDTGELFF.

The chain carries TRBV29-1 and TRBJ2-7, with 8 bases aligning to TRBD1. This CDR3 is 13 amino acids long. V shed 4 bases and J 6 bases; nucleotides not matched to a gene: 8. The germline CDR1 and CDR2 sequences are SQVTM and ANQGSEA. CDR3 nucleotides: TGCAGCGTTGCATCCCAGGGGGCGGGCGAGCAGTACTTC. The encoded protein is CSVASQGAGEQYF.

V is TRBV2 and J is TRBJ2-3, with D perhaps matching TRBD2 (5 bases). Germline loops: CDR1 SNHLY, CDR2 FYNNEI. This CDR3 contains 15 residues. Trimming cost V 8 bases and J 0 bases, with 15 bases left between them. CDR3: CASLEWRASTDTQYF. The DNA of the CDR3 is TGTGCCAGCTTGGAATGGCGGGCTAGCACAGATACGCAGTATTTT.

This clone has more than one count but fewer than ten. The V gene is TRBV13, the J gene TRBJ2-4, with TRBD2 matching 7 bases. This CDR3 has 14 residues. Trimming took 5 bases from V and 7 from J; bases not matched to a gene: 8. Germline CDR1 is PRHDT and CDR2 is FYEKMQ (reference sequence). As DNA, the CDR3 is TGTGCCAGCAGCATCGGACTAGATATGAACATTCAGTACTTC. Protein sequence: CASSIGLDMNIQYF.

This chain links TRBV2 with TRBJ2-1, with 7 nucleotides matching TRBD2. The CDR3 is 14 amino acids. V lost 4 bases to trimming and J lost 1 base; unmatched junction nucleotides: 1. Germline V gene data show CDR1 as SNHLY and CDR2 as FYNNEI. This CDR3 is CASSAGGSYNEQFF. CDR3 coding DNA: TGTGCCAGCAGTGCCGGGGGGTCCTACAATGAGCAGTTCTTC.

This chain links TRBV30 with TRBJ1-3; no clear D gene. V lost 7 bases, J lost 2 bases, and 18 bases lay in between. The CDR3 is made up of 15 amino acids. Germline CDR1 and CDR2: GTSNPN and SVGIG (reference sequence). DNA for the CDR3: TGTGCCTCGGACGGACTGGGCTTAGCTGGAAACACCATATATTTT. Amino acid sequence: CASDGLGLAGNTIYF.

This rearrangement joins TRBV15 to TRBJ1-1; a weak D match, TRBD1 (6 bases). The CDR3 contains 13 residues. Germline V CDR1 and CDR2: LNHNV, YYDKDF (reference sequence). With 8 bases removed from V and 8 bases from J, the gap between germline ends came to 18 bases. This CDR3 is CATAAGVSKEAFF. The DNA of the CDR3 is TGTGCCACCGCGGCAGGGGTGAGTAAGGAAGCTTTCTTT. Complete variable domain (other parts from reference TRBV15 and TRBJ1-1): DAMVIQNPRYQVTQFGKPVTLSCSQTLNHNVMYWYQQKSSQAPKLLFHYYDKDFNNEADTPDNFQSRRPNTSFCFLDIRSPGLGDTAMYLCATAAGVSKEAFFGQGTRLTVV.

V is TRBV29-1 and J is TRBJ2-7; weak D call: TRBD1 (6 bases). Germline CDR1 SQVTM, CDR2 ANQGSEA. This CDR3 comprises 11 residues. Trimming removed 3 bases from V and 6 bases from J, with 9 bases in between. CDR3 protein: CSVDRGGEQYF. The CDR3 DNA reads TGCAGCGTTGACAGGGGCGGCGAGCAGTACTTC.

The CDR3 here is CASKLTGLNQPQHF. CDR3 bases: TGTGCCAGTAAATTGACAGGGTTGAATCAGCCCCAGCATTTT. The chain combines TRBV19 with TRBJ1-5, with TRBD1 matching over 7 bases. V shed 7 bases and J 4 bases; nucleotides not matched to a gene: 7. CDR1 and CDR2 (germline): LNHDA, SQIVND (reference sequence). The CDR3 totals 14 residues.

The V gene is TRBV30, the J gene TRBJ1-2; 9 bases are shared with TRBD1. The CDR3 runs to 14 residues. The germline V gene has CDR1 GTSNPN and CDR2 SVGIG (reference sequence). The trim removed 3 bases at V and 5 bases at J, leaving 7 bases unmatched. The CDR3 loop reads CAWSMTGGGYGYTF. CDR3 nucleotides: TGTGCCTGGAGCATGACAGGGGGGGGATATGGCTACACCTTC. Filled out from reference TRBV30 and TRBJ1-2, the complete variable domain reads SQTIHQWPATLVQPVGSPLSLECTVEGTSNPNLYWYRQAAGRGLQLLFYSVGIGQISSEVPQNLSASRPQDRQFILSSKKLLLSDSGFYLCAWSMTGGGYGYTFGSGTRLTVV.

The chain recombines TRBV19 with TRBJ1-5; D perhaps matches TRBD1 (6 bases). CDR1 and CDR2 (germline): LNHDA, SQIVND (reference sequence). The CDR3 length is 15 residues. Trimming pared 1 base from V and 5 bases from J, leaving 12 bases between. The DNA for the CDR3 is TGTGCCAGTAGTATAGTACAGGGCGGGCATCAGCCCCAGCATTTT. It yields the protein CASSIVQGGHQPQHF.

The rearrangement joins TRBV7-2 to TRBJ2-3; D gene unclear. There are 14 residues in the CDR3. Trimming shortened V by 3 bases and J by 2 bases, and 9 bases separated the two germline ends. Germline V gene lookup returns CDR1 SGHTA and CDR2 FQGNSA. The DNA for the CDR3 is TGTGCCAGCAGCTTTAGTTCACCCACAGATACGCAGTATTTT. Its protein is CASSFSSPTDTQYF.

V and J are TRBV14 and TRBJ2-7; possibly TRBD2 for D (6 bases). Germline CDR1 reads SGHDN; CDR2 reads FVKESK. The CDR3 is 14 amino acids. With 6 bases removed from V and 3 bases from J, the gap between germline ends came to 15 bases. The CDR3 spells CASSYLRGNYEQYF. The CDR3 coding sequence is TGTGCCAGCAGTTACTTGCGGGGAAACTACGAGCAGTACTTC. The full variable domain, rest sourced from reference TRBV14 and TRBJ2-7, is EAGVTQFPSHSVIEKGQTVTLRCDPISGHDNLYWYRRVMGKEIKFLLHFVKESKQDESGMPNNRFLAERTGGTYSTLKVQPAELEDSGVYFCASSYLRGNYEQYFGPGTRLTVT.

This sequence joins TRBV7-9 and TRBJ1-1; 7 positions match TRBD1. The ends lost 1 base at V and 5 bases at J; junction bases unmatched: 7. CDR1 is SEHNR, CDR2 FQNEAQ, per germline (reference sequence). CDR3 length: 15 residues. The CDR3 loop reads CASSLDRGLGTEAFF. Written as DNA, the CDR3 is TGTGCCAGCAGCTTAGACAGGGGCCTTGGTACTGAAGCTTTCTTT.

The chain's CDR3 is CATSRDPRDRGNGYTF. The CDR3 DNA follows: TGTGCCACCAGCAGAGATCCCCGGGACAGGGGGAATGGCTACACCTTC. The rearrangement uses TRBV15 and TRBJ1-2, with 11 bases lining up with TRBD1. The V and J ends lost 0 bases and 6 bases, in that order; junction bases with no gene match: 6. The CDR3 is 16 residues long. Germline CDR1 reads LNHNV; CDR2 reads YYDKDF (reference sequence).

The rearrangement links TRBV19 to TRBJ1-3; 8 bases map to TRBD1. CDR3 length: 17 residues. Germline loops: CDR1 LNHDA, CDR2 SQIVND (reference sequence). V lost 0 bases to trimming and J lost 0 bases; unmatched junction nucleotides: 4. Here the CDR3 reads CASSIDPRGPSGNTIYF. The CDR3 region has the DNA TGTGCCAGTAGTATAGATCCCAGGGGGCCCTCTGGAAACACCATATATTTT.

The chain couples TRBV10-2 to TRBJ2-1, with D tentatively TRBD1 (6 bases). The CDR3 contains 12 residues. The ends were cut back, 4 bases at V and 9 bases at J, with 10 bases in the middle. Germline V gene data show CDR1 as WSHSY and CDR2 as SAAADI. Here the CDR3 reads CASSAQGIEQFF. CDR3 in DNA: TGCGCCAGCAGTGCTCAGGGGATTGAGCAGTTCTTC.